The 26 T cell receptor beta chains listed next were all sequenced from one sample in a study of regulatory T cells in long-lasting Graves disease. Researchers made TCR beta libraries by using iRepertoire HTBI primers and running Arm-PCR on CDR3 regions. In TCRdb, the multiplex PCR reads were re-called with MiXCR into one record per CDR3 protein. The sample lists fewer than 600,000 distinct CDR3 sequences, 20% to 25% occurring once. The time point: persistent/refractory GD, antithyroid drugs over 5 years with positive TRAb. PBMC RNA served as the TCR library source. Material: peripheral blood mononuclear cells (PBMCs), obtained when the disease was refractory, from a patient treated with antithyroid drugs. The receptors here all came from a female donor with Graves disease.

This clonotype was recorded many times. The genes are TRBV2 and TRBJ1-1, with 7 bases fitting TRBD1. Per the germline V gene, CDR1 is SNHLY and CDR2 is FYNNEI. CDR3 length equals 14 residues. The V gene end was trimmed by 6 bases and the J gene end by 7 bases; junction bases not matched to a gene: 11. The CDR3 DNA sequence: TGTGCCAGCAGGGGTAACAGGGGCTGGTATGAAGCTTTCTTT. As protein: CASRGNRGWYEAFF.

In nucleotides, the CDR3 is TGTGCCAGCAGCTTTTCTAGCGGGGGGGCCACCGGGGAGCTGTTTTTT. This translates into CASSFSSGGATGELFF. The chain employs TRBV7-2 and TRBJ2-2; TRBD2 matches 12 bases. CDR3 length equals 16 residues. Germline assignment: CDR1 SGHTA and CDR2 FQGNSA. Trimming at V came to 3 bases and at J to 4 bases, leaving 3 bases not matched to a gene.

The chain is built from TRBV27 and TRBJ1-2; D unresolved. In germline, CDR1 is MNHEY, CDR2 SMNVEV (reference sequence). Trimming stripped 7 bases from V and 0 bases from J, with 12 bases between. CDR3 size: 14 residues. This chain's CDR3 is CASKIGRANYGYTF. CDR3 DNA sequence: TGTGCCAGCAAGATCGGAAGGGCTAACTATGGCTACACCTTC.

V usage is TRBV14 and J usage is TRBJ2-7, with D unresolved. The V end was cut by 4 bases, the J end by 7 bases, with 17 bases between. CDR1 and CDR2 from the germline V gene are SGHDN and FVKESK. The CDR3 runs 14 residues. Here the CDR3 reads CASSPSTQWWEQYF. CDR3 coding DNA: TGTGCCAGCAGCCCATCGACCCAATGGTGGGAGCAGTACTTC. The full variable domain, in which reference TRBV14 and TRBJ2-7 provide the parts outside the CDR3, is EAGVTQFPSHSVIEKGQTVTLRCDPISGHDNLYWYRRVMGKEIKFLLHFVKESKQDESGMPNNRFLAERTGGTYSTLKVQPAELEDSGVYFCASSPSTQWWEQYFGPGTRLTVT.

This clonotype was seen a handful of times. The rearrangement links TRBV20-1 to TRBJ1-5, with D unresolved. Germline loops: CDR1 DFQATT, CDR2 SNEGSKA (reference sequence). Trimming removed 0 bases at V and 1 base at J, with 10 bases between. CDR3 length: 15 amino acids. The CDR3 bases are TGCAGTGCTAGAGACCCCCCGAGAAGCAATCAGCCCCAGCATTTT. It encodes CSARDPPRSNQPQHF.

This clonotype has ten or more counts. V is TRBV11-2 and J is TRBJ2-7; 10 bases map to TRBD1. V shed 1 base and J 3 bases; nucleotides not matched to a gene: 6. Germline CDR1 SGHAT, CDR2 FQNNGV. The CDR3 is made up of 16 amino acids. CDR3 coding DNA: TGTGCCAGCAGCTTAGTTGTCGGGACAGGGGTCTACGAGCAGTACTTC. It specifies CASSLVVGTGVYEQYF.

This clonotype has ten or more counts. The CDR3 DNA is TGTGCCACCAGCAGAGGAGGACAGGGGAGAGAGCAGTACTTC. Translating it yields CATSRGGQGREQYF. J is TRBJ2-7 and V is TRBV15; TRBD1 agrees at 9 bases. The CDR3 is made up of 14 amino acids. Germline V gives CDR1 LNHNV, CDR2 YYDKDF (reference sequence). Trimming removed 1 base from V and 7 bases from J; junction bases left unmatched: 5.

This clonotype appeared a few times. Since a much larger clone is just one base distant, this may be a read error. CDR3 amino acids: CASSTGQGIEQYF. CDR3 nucleotide sequence: TGTGCCAGCAGTACGGGACAGGGGATCGAGCAGTACTTC. The rearrangement uses TRBV6-1 and TRBJ2-7; TRBD1 aligns across 10 bases. The CDR3 is made up of 13 amino acids. With V trimmed by 5 bases and J by 6 bases, 4 bases remained unmatched. CDR1 is MNHNS, CDR2 SASEGT, per germline.

Of note for this clonotype: One base away lies a much larger clone, so this may be a sequencing read error. Because it lacks the conserved phenylalanine or tryptophan at the end, this CDR3 is likely a read error. The genes are TRBV6-1 and TRBJ1-4; D not resolved. V gave up 7 bases and J gave up 6 bases, with 15 bases separating them. The germline CDR1 and CDR2 sequences are MNHNS and SASEGT. The CDR3 is made up of 14 amino acids. CDR3 nucleotides: TGTGCCAGCAACGACCGCCAAGGGTATGAAAAACTGTTTCTT. As protein: CASNDRQGYEKLFL.

In this sample, this clonotype turned up a few times. The rearrangement uses TRBV6-1 and TRBJ2-7, with 10 bases identical to TRBD2. This CDR3 contains 15 residues. Germline V lookup: CDR1 MNHNS, CDR2 SASEGT. V trimming: 3 bases; J trimming: 7 bases; junction bases outside the gene matches: 9. The CDR3 reads CASSEASGSLAEQYF. The CDR3 region has the DNA TGTGCCAGCAGTGAGGCTAGCGGGAGTTTGGCTGAGCAGTACTTC.

Remarks on this clonotype: A read error is possible here, since a much larger clone lies one base away. The CDR3 loop is CSGSGIIDGETQYF. The CDR3 DNA follows: TGCAGCGGATCAGGGATCATTGACGGAGAGACCCAGTACTTC. This rearrangement joins TRBV29-1 to TRBJ2-5; D perhaps matches TRBD1 (5 bases). Germline V gene sequence: CDR1 SQVTM, CDR2 ANQGSEA. Deletions cut 7 bases from V and 4 bases from J, with 19 bases between. The CDR3 spans 14 residues.

This clonotype was seen repeatedly, ten times or more. The chain links TRBV10-3 to TRBJ1-1; 7 bases line up with TRBD1. The junction had 5 bases not matched to a gene; V was cut back by 10 bases and J by 0 bases. Per the germline V gene, CDR1 is ENHRY and CDR2 is SYGVKD. This CDR3 contains 13 residues. Here the CDR3 reads CATKTGMNTEAFF. Written as DNA, the CDR3 is TGTGCCACTAAGACAGGGATGAACACTGAAGCTTTCTTT.

The chain uses TRBV10-2 and TRBJ2-5, with 10 bases lining up with TRBD2. V lost 3 bases and J lost 2; bases outside the gene matches: 6. Germline loops: CDR1 WSHSY, CDR2 SAAADI. The CDR3 is 16 residues long. CDR3: CASSEENSGGQETQYF. The CDR3 DNA reads as TGCGCCAGCAGTGAAGAAAATAGCGGGGGGCAAGAGACCCAGTACTTC.

The chain couples TRBV6-1 to TRBJ2-7, with D perhaps matching TRBD1 (5 bases). Germline V gene data show CDR1 as MNHNS and CDR2 as SASEGT. Trimming pared 4 bases from V and 6 bases from J, leaving 16 bases between. The CDR3 spans 14 residues. DNA of the CDR3: TGTGCCAGCAGTGTTCAGGGTGAAAAGAGCGAGCAGTACTTC. It is translated as CASSVQGEKSEQYF.

The V and J genes are TRBV6-1 and TRBJ1-6, with TRBD1 as a possible D gene (6 bases). V was cut by 6 bases and J by 6 bases, with 21 bases left in between. This CDR3 contains 17 residues. Germline CDR1 and CDR2: MNHNS and SASEGT. As DNA, the CDR3 is TGTGCCAGCAGACAGGTTGAGGGGGTTGGAGGTAATTCACCCCTCCACTTT. Translation gives CASRQVEGVGGNSPLHF.

A few counts support this clonotype. CDR3 coding DNA: TGCAGTGCTAGAGACCTAAAAGACGCAACTAATGAAAAACTGTTTTTT. Translation gives CSARDLKDATNEKLFF. The chain recombines TRBV20-1 with TRBJ1-4, with D hard to call. Germline loops: CDR1 DFQATT, CDR2 SNEGSKA (reference sequence). V lost 0 bases, J lost 0 bases, and 11 bases lay in between. The CDR3 has 16 amino acids.

There are many counts of this clonotype. V and J are TRBV10-3 and TRBJ2-2; unclear D gene. Germline loops: CDR1 ENHRY, CDR2 SYGVKD. The V end lost 3 bases, the J end lost 2 bases, and 10 bases lay between the germline ends. The CDR3 sequence is 15 residues long. The CDR3 region is CAISESRANTGELFF. DNA for the CDR3: TGTGCCATCAGTGAATCCCGGGCCAACACCGGGGAGCTGTTTTTT.

This clonotype came up many times. The chain has TRBV12-3 or TRBV12-4 and TRBJ1-2, with 7 bases identical to TRBD1. CDR3 length equals 15 residues. Trimming at V came to 6 bases and at J to 3 bases, leaving 10 bases not matched to a gene. The CDR3 coding sequence is TGTGCCAGCAGGGCGGGACAGTCAGCCGACTATGGCTACACCTTC. Protein: CASRAGQSADYGYTF.

The chain links TRBV2 to TRBJ1-3; possibly TRBD1 for D (5 bases). The V gene lost 5 bases and the J gene lost 4 bases, with 18 bases spanning the gap. Germline V gives CDR1 SNHLY, CDR2 FYNNEI. The CDR3 spans 16 residues. The CDR3 DNA follows: TGTGCCAGCAGTCAACTACAGGTTGGAAGGGGAAACACCATATATTTT. Encoded protein: CASSQLQVGRGNTIYF. The full variable domain, its missing parts supplied by reference TRBV2 and TRBJ1-3, is EPEVTQTPSHQVTQMGQEVILRCVPISNHLYFYWYRQILGQKVEFLVSFYNNEISEKSEIFDDQFSVERPDGSNFTLKIRSTKLEDSAMYFCASSQLQVGRGNTIYFGEGSWLTVV.

This clonotype occurred many times. The rearrangement links TRBV20-1 to TRBJ2-7; TRBD1 matches at 8 bases. Germline loops: CDR1 DFQATT, CDR2 SNEGSKA (reference sequence). This CDR3 has 15 amino acids. With V trimmed by 3 bases and J by 5 bases, 12 bases remained unmatched. The CDR3 DNA is TGCAGTGCTAGTCTTTCCGTGGACAGGGCCAACGAGCAGTACTTC. Protein sequence: CSASLSVDRANEQYF.

This clonotype was counted only a few times. This sequence joins TRBV5-8 and TRBJ2-7, with TRBD2 matching 7 bases. Germline V CDR1 and CDR2: SGHTS, YDEGEE. Losses at the gene ends were 0 bases for V and 0 bases for J; bases not matched to a gene: 6. The CDR3 has 16 amino acids. For the CDR3, the DNA is TGTGCCAGCAGCTTGGCCGGGGGGACGCGCTCCTACGAGCAGTACTTC. Amino acids: CASSLAGGTRSYEQYF.

In this sample, this clonotype turned up a few times. The rearrangement links TRBV18 to TRBJ1-1; D is ambiguous. Germline loops: CDR1 KGHSH, CDR2 LQKENI. The CDR3 contains 15 residues. Trimming removed 0 bases from V and 4 bases from J, with 12 bases in between. CDR3 residues: CASSPPNKWSTEAFF. The DNA of the CDR3 is TGTGCCAGCTCACCACCGAATAAGTGGAGCACTGAAGCTTTCTTT. Full variable domain (rest looked up from reference TRBV18 and TRBJ1-1): NAGVMQNPRHLVRRRGQEARLRCSPMKGHSHVYWYRQLPEEGLKFMVYLQKENIIDESGMPKERFSAEFPKEGPSILRIQQVVRGDSAAYFCASSPPNKWSTEAFFGQGTRLTVV.

With respect to this clonotype: A read error may be the cause here, since a much bigger clone is one base away. V usage is TRBV20-1 and J usage is TRBJ1-5; the match to TRBD1 covers 8 bases. The V and J ends lost 6 bases and 9 bases, in that order; junction bases with no gene match: 13. CDR1 DFQATT and CDR2 SNEGSKA come from the germline V gene (reference sequence). The CDR3 is 14 amino acids. The CDR3 nucleotides are TGCAGTGCAAGTGACAGGGGAGGTATTCGGCCCCAGCATTTT. Translating gives CSASDRGGIRPQHF.

This chain uses TRBV14 with TRBJ2-5; D remains unclear. Germline V gives CDR1 SGHDN, CDR2 FVKESK. The CDR3 runs 15 residues. Trimming cost V 0 bases and J 5 bases, with 13 bases left between them. The CDR3 region is CASSQDKWVGETQYF. DNA of the CDR3: TGTGCCAGCAGCCAAGATAAGTGGGTTGGCGAGACCCAGTACTTC. Full variable domain (missing parts from reference TRBV14 and TRBJ2-5): EAGVTQFPSHSVIEKGQTVTLRCDPISGHDNLYWYRRVMGKEIKFLLHFVKESKQDESGMPNNRFLAERTGGTYSTLKVQPAELEDSGVYFCASSQDKWVGETQYFGPGTRLLVL.

This clonotype has only a few counts. The chain joins TRBV19 to TRBJ2-5, with 11 bases lining up with TRBD2. The CDR3 spans 17 residues. Per the germline V gene, CDR1 is LNHDA and CDR2 is SQIVND (reference sequence). The J segment lost 1 base and the V segment lost 6 bases, leaving 10 bases of the junction unmatched. Here the CDR3 reads CASSLTGTSGAQETQYF. The DNA for the CDR3 is TGTGCCAGTAGCCTAACCGGGACTAGCGGAGCCCAAGAGACCCAGTACTTC. Full variable domain (remainder filled in from reference TRBV19 and TRBJ2-5): DGGITQSPKYLFRKEGQNVTLSCEQNLNHDAMYWYRQDPGQGLRLIYYSQIVNDFQKGDIAEGYSVSREKKESFPLTVTSAQKNPTAFYLCASSLTGTSGAQETQYFGPGTRLLVL.

The J gene is TRBJ1-1, the V gene TRBV20-1; 7 bases are shared with TRBD1. Germline CDR1 reads DFQATT; CDR2 reads SNEGSKA (reference sequence). V lost 6 bases, J lost 2 bases, and 9 bases stayed unmatched. The CDR3 consists of 14 residues. The CDR3 region is CSADSGQINTEAFF. DNA of the CDR3: TGCAGTGCGGACTCGGGACAGATTAACACTGAAGCTTTCTTT.